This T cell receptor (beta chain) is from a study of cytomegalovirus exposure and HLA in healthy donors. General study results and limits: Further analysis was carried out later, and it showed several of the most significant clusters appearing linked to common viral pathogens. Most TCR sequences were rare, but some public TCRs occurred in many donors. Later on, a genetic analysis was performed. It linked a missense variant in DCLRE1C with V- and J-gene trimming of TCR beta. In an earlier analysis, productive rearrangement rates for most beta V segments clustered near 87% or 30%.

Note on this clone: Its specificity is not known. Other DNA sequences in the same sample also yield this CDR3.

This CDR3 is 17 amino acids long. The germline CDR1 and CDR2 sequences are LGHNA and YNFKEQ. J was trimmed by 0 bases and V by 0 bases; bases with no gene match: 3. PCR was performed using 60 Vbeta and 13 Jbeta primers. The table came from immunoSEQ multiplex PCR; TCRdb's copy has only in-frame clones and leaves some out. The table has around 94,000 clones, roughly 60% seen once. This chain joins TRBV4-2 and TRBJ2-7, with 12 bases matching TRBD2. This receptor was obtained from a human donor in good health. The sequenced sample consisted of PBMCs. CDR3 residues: CASSQDWGLAGSYEQYF. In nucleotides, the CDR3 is TGTGCCAGCAGCCAAGATTGGGGACTAGCGGGCTCCTACGAGCAGTACTTC.